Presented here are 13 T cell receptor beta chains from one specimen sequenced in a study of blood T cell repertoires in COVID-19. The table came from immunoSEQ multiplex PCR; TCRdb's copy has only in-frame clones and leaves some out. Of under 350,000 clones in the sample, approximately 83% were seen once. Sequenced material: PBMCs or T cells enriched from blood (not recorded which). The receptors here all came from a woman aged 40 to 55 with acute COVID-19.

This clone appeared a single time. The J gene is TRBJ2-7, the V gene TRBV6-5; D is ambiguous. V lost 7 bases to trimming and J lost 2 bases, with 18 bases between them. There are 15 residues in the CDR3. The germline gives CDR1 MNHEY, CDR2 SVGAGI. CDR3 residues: CASIGLTVIAYEQYF. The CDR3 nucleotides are TGTGCCAGCATAGGCCTCACAGTTATCGCCTACGAGCAGTACTTC.

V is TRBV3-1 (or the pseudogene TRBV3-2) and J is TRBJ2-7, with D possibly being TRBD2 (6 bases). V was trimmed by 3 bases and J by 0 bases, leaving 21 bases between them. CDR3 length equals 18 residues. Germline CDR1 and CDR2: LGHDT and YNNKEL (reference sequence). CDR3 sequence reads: CASSHSPTTRAGSYEQYF. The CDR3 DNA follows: TGTGCCAGCAGCCATAGCCCTACGACTCGAGCGGGCTCCTACGAGCAGTACTTC.

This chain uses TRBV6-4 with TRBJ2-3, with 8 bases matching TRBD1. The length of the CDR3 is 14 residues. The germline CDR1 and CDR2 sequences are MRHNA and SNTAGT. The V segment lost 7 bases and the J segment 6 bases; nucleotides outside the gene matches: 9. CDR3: CASKRTGKGDTQYF. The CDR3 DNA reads TGTGCCAGCAAACGGACAGGGAAGGGGGATACGCAGTATTTT.

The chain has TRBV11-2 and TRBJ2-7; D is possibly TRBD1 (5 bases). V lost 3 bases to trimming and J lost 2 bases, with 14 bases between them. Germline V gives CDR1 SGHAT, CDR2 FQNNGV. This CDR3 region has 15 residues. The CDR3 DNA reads TGTGCCAGCAGCTTTCCCAGGGCTACTACCTACGAGCAGTACTTC. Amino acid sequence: CASSFPRATTYEQYF.

CDR3 sequence (DNA): TGTGCCAGCAGCTTTCTCGCGGCAGGGGGGACAGATACGCAGTATTTT. It codes for CASSFLAAGGTDTQYF. The V gene is TRBV5-8, the J gene TRBJ2-3, with D possibly being TRBD1 (7 bases). V lost 2 bases and J lost 3, with 16 bases in between. The CDR3 runs 16 residues. Germline-derived CDR1 and CDR2 are SGHTS and YDEGEE.

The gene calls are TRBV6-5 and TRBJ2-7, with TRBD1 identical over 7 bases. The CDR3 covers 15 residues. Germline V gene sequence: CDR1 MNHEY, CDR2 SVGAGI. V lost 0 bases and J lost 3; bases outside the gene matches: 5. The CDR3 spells CASSYSRQGSYEQYF. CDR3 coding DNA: TGTGCCAGCAGTTACTCCCGACAGGGCAGCTACGAGCAGTACTTC.

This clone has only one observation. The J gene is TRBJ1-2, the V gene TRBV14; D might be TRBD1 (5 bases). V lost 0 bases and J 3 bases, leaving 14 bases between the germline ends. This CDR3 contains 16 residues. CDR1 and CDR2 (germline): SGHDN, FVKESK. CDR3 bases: TGTGCCAGCAGCCAAGAGTGGGGCAGGAGTTACTATGGCTACACCTTC. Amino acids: CASSQEWGRSYYGYTF.

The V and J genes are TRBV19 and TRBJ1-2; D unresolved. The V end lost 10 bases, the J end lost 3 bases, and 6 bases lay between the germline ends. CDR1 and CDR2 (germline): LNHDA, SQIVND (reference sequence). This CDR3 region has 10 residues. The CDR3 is CATHYYGYTF. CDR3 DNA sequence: TGTGCCACTCACTACTATGGCTACACCTTC.

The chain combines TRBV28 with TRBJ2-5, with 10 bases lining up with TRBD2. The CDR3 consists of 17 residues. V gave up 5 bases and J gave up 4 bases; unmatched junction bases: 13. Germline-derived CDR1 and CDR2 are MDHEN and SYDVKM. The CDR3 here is CASSTPNVVAGGETQYF. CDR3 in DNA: TGTGCCAGCAGTACCCCCAACGTGGTAGCGGGAGGAGAGACCCAGTACTTC.

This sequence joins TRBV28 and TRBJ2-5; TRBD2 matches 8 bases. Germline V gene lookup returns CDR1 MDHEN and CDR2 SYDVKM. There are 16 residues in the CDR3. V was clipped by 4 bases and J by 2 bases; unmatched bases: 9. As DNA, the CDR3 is TGTGCCAGCAGTTACGCCCCTCAGCGGGGGCAAGAGACCCAGTACTTC. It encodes CASSYAPQRGQETQYF.

DNA of the CDR3: TGTGCCAGTATGGACAGGCCCAGCCCTAATGAAAAACTGTTTTTT. Translating gives CASMDRPSPNEKLFF. This sequence joins TRBV19 and TRBJ1-4; 7 nucleotides agree with TRBD1. Trimming removed 7 bases from V and 3 bases from J; junction bases left unmatched: 8. Germline V gene lookup returns CDR1 LNHDA and CDR2 SQIVND (reference sequence). The length of the CDR3 is 15 residues.

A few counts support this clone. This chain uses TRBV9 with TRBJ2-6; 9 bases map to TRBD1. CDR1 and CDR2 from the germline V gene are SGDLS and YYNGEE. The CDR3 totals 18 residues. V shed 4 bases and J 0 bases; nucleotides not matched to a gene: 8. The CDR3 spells CASSPQGALLSGANVLTF. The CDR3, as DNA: TGTGCCAGCAGCCCACAGGGGGCCCTTCTCTCTGGGGCCAACGTCCTGACTTTC.

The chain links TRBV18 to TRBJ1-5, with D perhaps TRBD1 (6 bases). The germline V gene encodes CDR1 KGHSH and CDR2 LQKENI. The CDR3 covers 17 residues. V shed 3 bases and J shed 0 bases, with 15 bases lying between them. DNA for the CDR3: TGTGCCAGCTCACCCCAAACAACAGGGATTAGCAATCAGCCCCAGCATTTT. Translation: CASSPQTTGISNQPQHF.